This T cell receptor beta chain is from a study of breast tumors, draining lymph nodes, adjacent tissues. General observations from the study: That most tumor T cells come from lymph nodes remained unproven. Findings are consistent with lymph node origin and intratumoral expansion of most tumor T cells. Luminal-like breast cancer showed significantly higher tumor–nontumor repertoire similarity than basal-like. Tumors had less TCR diversity than lymph nodes, more than nontumor tissue.

This clonotype was seen a handful of times. The antigen remains undetermined. TCRdb reprocessed the multiplex PCR reads with MiXCR, giving one entry per CDR3 protein. The sample has more than 20,000 distinct CDR3 sequences; 50% are singletons. The sequenced sample was breast tumor tissue. The TCR sequence derives from a female donor with breast cancer. Some clones in this sample may be carry-over from other donors' samples.

The CDR3 nucleotides are TGTGCCAGCAGTTGGACGGGGACACTGAACACTGAAGCTTTCTTT. Amino acids: CASSWTGTLNTEAFF. The chain carries TRBV28 and TRBJ1-1; maybe TRBD1 (6 bases). Germline assignment: CDR1 MDHEN and CDR2 SYDVKM. CDR3 length: 15 amino acids. V was pared by 4 bases and J by 0 bases, with 12 bases between.